The 6 T cell receptor beta chains reported below all come from one sample, sequenced in a study of blood T cell repertoires in COVID-19. Produced via immunoSEQ multiplex PCR; TCRdb's table is partial and in-frame only. Among some 100,000 clones listed, about 90% were seen once. Sequences were obtained from peripheral blood. Every receptor here comes from a man aged 45 to 65 with acute or convalescent COVID-19.

J is TRBJ1-2 and V is TRBV5-8; possibly TRBD1 for D (6 bases). V gave up 0 bases and J gave up 4 bases, with 13 bases separating them. CDR3 length: 15 amino acids. From germline, CDR1 is SGHTS and CDR2 YDEGEE. The CDR3 region is CASSLGWGQSYGYTF. The CDR3 nucleotides are TGTGCCAGCAGCTTGGGGTGGGGGCAGAGCTATGGCTACACCTTC.

The chain joins TRBV5-6 to TRBJ2-5; 8 bases line up with TRBD2. CDR1 is SGHDT, CDR2 YYEEEE, per germline. The CDR3 spans 14 residues. The V gene end was trimmed by 2 bases and the J gene end by 5 bases; junction bases not matched to a gene: 5. The CDR3: CASSLSSGEETQYF. The CDR3 region has the DNA TGTGCCAGCAGCTTAAGTAGCGGGGAGGAGACCCAGTACTTC. Together with reference TRBV5-6 and TRBJ2-5, the CDR3 gives the full variable domain: DAGVTQSPTHLIKTRGQQVTLRCSPKSGHDTVSWYQQALGQGPQFIFQYYEEEERQRGNFPDRFSGHQFPNYSSELNVNALLLGDSALYLCASSLSSGEETQYFGPGTRLLVL.

This sequence joins TRBV15 and TRBJ2-7; 7 bases align to TRBD1. The CDR3 runs 14 residues. CDR1 LNHNV and CDR2 YYDKDF come from the germline V gene (reference sequence). V lost 0 bases and J lost 3; bases outside the gene matches: 2. CDR3 region: CATSRDWDSYEQYF. DNA of the CDR3: TGTGCCACCAGCAGAGATTGGGACAGCTACGAGCAGTACTTC.

The chain is built from TRBV7-8 and TRBJ1-2; 10 nucleotides agree with TRBD1. Losses at the gene ends were 6 bases for V and 4 bases for J; bases not matched to a gene: 2. The germline V gene has CDR1 SGHVS and CDR2 FQNEAQ. The CDR3 consists of 13 residues. The CDR3 nucleotides are TGTGCCAGCAGGCGGACAGGGGGCTATGGCTACACCTTC. Translated, it gives CASRRTGGYGYTF.

This clone was counted once. The V gene is TRBV18, the J gene TRBJ1-3; D is perhaps TRBD1 (5 bases). Germline V gene data show CDR1 as KGHSH and CDR2 as LQKENI. V was trimmed by 2 bases and J by 0 bases, leaving 8 bases between them. The CDR3 sequence is 15 residues long. CDR3 amino acids: CASSPTRDSGNTIYF. The CDR3 bases are TGTGCCAGCTCACCAACCAGGGACTCTGGAAACACCATATATTTT.

In regard to this clone: The junction differs from germline at one of its ends, possibly a read error. The CDR3: CASSDPGRTTLF. Written as DNA, the CDR3 is TGTGCCAGTAGTGACCCCGGGCGGACTACCTTATTC. The rearrangement uses TRBV19 and TRBJ2-7, with D tentatively TRBD2 (6 bases). Germline lookup yields CDR1 LNHDA and CDR2 SQIVND (reference sequence). This CDR3 contains 12 residues.